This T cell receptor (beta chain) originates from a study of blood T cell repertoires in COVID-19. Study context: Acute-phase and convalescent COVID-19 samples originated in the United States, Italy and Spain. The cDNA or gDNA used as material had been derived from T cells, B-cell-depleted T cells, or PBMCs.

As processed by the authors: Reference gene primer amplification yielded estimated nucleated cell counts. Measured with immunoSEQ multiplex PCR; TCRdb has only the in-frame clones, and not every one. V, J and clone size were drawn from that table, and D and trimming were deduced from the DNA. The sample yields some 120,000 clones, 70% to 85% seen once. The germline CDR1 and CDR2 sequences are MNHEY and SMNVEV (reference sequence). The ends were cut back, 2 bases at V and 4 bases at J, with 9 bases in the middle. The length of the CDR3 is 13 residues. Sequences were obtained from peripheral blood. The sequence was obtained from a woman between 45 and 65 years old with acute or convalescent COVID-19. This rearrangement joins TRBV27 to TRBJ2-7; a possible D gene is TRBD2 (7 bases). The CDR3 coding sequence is TGTGCCAGCAGTTTAGGGAGGGGGTACGAGCAGTACTTC. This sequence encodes CASSLGRGYEQYF.